This entry features one T cell receptor beta chain sequence. Germline CDR1 is SGHTA and CDR2 is FQGNSA. Trimming pared 5 bases from V and 5 bases from J, leaving 16 bases between. The CDR3 contains 15 residues. Methods used by the authors: Amplification with reference gene primers provided the estimates of nucleated cell counts. Some clones are missing from TCRdb's copy, which holds only in-frame ones; the method was immunoSEQ multiplex PCR. That table furnishes V, J and clone size, whereas the DNA furnished D and trimming. In the table there are 140,000 to 150,000 clones, around 81% of which are singletons. This record belongs to a study of blood T cell repertoires in COVID-19. In the study overall: COVID-19 samples collected from the United States, Italy and Spain covered acute and convalescent phases. Sources were T cells, B-cell-depleted T cells, or PBMCs; the material itself was cDNA or gDNA.

The receptor was derived from a woman aged 45-59 years with acute or convalescent COVID-19. The sample was peripheral blood. This chain links TRBV7-2 with TRBJ1-5; D not resolved. The CDR3 region has the DNA TGTGCCAGCAGCCTGTGGGGTGGGAGAGATCAGCCCCAGCATTTT. Translating it yields CASSLWGGRDQPQHF.